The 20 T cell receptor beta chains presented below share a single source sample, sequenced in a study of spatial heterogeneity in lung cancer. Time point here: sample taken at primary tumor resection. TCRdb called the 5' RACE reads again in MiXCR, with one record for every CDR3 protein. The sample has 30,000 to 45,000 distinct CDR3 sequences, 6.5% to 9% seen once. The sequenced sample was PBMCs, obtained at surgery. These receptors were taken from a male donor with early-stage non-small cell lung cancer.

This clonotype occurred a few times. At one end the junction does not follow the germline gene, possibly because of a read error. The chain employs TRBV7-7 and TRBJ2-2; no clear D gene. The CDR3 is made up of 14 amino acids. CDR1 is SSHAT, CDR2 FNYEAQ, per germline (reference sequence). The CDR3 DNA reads TGTGCTAGCAGCTTAGAGTCGGCGGCGGCGAAACTGTTTTTT. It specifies CASSLESAAAKLFF.

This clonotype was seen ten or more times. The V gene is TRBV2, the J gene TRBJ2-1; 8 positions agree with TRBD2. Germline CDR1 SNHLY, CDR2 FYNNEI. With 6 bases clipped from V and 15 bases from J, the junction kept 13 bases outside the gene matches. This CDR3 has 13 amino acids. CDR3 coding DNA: TGTGCCAGCAGCGCAGGGAGTAGCGGGATTCCGTTCTTC. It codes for CASSAGSSGIPFF. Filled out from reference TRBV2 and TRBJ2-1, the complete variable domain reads EPEVTQTPSHQVTQMGQEVILRCVPISNHLYFYWYRQILGQKVEFLVSFYNNEISEKSEIFDDQFSVERPDGSNFTLKIRSTKLEDSAMYFCASSAGSSGIPFFGPGTRLTVL.

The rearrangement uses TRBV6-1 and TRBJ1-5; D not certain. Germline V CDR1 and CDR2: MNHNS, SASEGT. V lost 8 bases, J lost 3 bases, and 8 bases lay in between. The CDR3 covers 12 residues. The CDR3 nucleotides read TGTGCCAGCGATGACCCCAATCAGCCCCAGCATTTT. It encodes CASDDPNQPQHF.

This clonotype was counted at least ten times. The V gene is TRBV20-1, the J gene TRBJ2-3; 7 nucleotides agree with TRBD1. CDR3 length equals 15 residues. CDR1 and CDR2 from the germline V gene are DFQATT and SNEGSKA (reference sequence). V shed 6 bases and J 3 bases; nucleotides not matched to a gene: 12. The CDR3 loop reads CSARSSTGKTDTQYF. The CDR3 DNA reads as TGCAGTGCAAGATCTTCGACAGGGAAGACAGATACGCAGTATTTT.

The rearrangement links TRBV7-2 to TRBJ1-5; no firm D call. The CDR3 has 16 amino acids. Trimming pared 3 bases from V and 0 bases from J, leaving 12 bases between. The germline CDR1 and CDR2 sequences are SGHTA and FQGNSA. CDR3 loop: CASSLTPDYSNQPQHF. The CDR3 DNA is TGTGCCAGCAGCTTGACTCCTGACTATAGCAATCAGCCCCAGCATTTT.

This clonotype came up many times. This chain's CDR3 is CASSGWESYNEQFF. CDR3 coding DNA: TGTGCCAGCAGTGGGTGGGAATCCTACAATGAGCAGTTCTTC. The chain employs TRBV2 and TRBJ2-1; unclear D gene. Germline V gene lookup returns CDR1 SNHLY and CDR2 FYNNEI. This CDR3 has 14 amino acids. The germline V and J ends were trimmed by 4 bases and 1 base, with 8 bases remaining between them.

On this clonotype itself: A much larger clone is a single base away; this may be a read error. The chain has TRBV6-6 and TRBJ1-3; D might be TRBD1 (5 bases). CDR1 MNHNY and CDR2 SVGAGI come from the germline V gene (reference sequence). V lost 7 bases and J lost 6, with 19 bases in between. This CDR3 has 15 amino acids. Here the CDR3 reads CASTRGRRGLNTIYF. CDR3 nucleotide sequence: TGTGCCAGCACGCGGGGACGAAGAGGGCTAAACACCATATATTTT.

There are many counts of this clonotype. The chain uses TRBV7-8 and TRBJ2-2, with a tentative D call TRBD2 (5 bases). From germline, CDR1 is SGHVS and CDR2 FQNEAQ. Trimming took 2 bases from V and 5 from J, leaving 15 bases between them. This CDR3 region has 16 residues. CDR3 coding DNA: TGTGCCAGCAGCTTAATATGGGAGCTTGGTACCGGGGAGCTGTTTTTT. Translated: CASSLIWELGTGELFF.

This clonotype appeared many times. Here the CDR3 reads CASSSPGSWAGELFF. DNA for the CDR3: TGTGCCAGCAGTTCCCCAGGGAGTTGGGCCGGGGAGCTGTTTTTT. The V and J genes are TRBV12-3 or TRBV12-4 and TRBJ2-2; D may correspond to TRBD1 or TRBD2 (5 bases each). The CDR3 length is 15 residues. V was clipped by 4 bases and J by 6 bases, with 15 bases between them.

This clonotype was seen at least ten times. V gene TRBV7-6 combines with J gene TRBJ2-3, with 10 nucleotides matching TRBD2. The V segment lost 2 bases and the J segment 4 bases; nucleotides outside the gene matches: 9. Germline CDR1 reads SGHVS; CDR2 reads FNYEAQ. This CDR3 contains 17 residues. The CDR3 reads CASSLYPAGGPPDTQYF. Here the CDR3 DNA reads TGTGCCAGCAGCTTATACCCAGCGGGGGGGCCTCCAGATACGCAGTATTTT.

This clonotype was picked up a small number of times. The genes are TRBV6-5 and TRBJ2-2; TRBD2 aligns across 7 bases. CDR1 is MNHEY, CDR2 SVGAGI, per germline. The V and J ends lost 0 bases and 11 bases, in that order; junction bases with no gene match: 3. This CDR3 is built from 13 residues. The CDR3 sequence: CASSYSLGLELFF. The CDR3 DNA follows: TGTGCCAGCAGTTACTCCCTGGGACTAGAGCTGTTTTTT.

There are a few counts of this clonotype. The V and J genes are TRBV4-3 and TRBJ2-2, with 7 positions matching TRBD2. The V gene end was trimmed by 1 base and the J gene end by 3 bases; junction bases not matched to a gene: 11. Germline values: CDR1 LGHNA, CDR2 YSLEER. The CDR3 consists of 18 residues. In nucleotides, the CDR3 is TGCGCCAGCAGCCAAGCCTCTGGGTTGGCGGGAGACACCGGGGAGCTGTTTTTT. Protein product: CASSQASGLAGDTGELFF.

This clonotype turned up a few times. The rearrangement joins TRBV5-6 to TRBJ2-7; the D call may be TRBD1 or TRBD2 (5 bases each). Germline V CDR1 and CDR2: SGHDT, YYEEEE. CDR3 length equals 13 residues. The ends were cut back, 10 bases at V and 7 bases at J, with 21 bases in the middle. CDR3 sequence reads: CASGRLGPGEQYF. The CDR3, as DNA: TGTGCCTCAGGGAGACTGGGACCGGGAGAGCAGTACTTC.

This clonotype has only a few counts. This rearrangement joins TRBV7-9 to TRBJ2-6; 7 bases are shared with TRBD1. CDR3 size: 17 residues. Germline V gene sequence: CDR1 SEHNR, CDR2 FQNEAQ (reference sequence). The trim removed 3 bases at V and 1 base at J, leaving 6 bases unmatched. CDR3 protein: CASSFPTGWSGANVLTF. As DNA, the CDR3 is TGTGCCAGCAGCTTTCCGACAGGGTGGTCTGGGGCCAACGTCCTGACTTTC.

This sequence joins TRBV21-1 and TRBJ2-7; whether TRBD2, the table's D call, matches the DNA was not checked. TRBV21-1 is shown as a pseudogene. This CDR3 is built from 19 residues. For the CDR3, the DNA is TGTGCCAGCAGCAATTCTCCGGGACTAGCGGACCAATTTATTTACGAGCAGTACGTC. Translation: CASSNSPGLADQFIYEQYV.

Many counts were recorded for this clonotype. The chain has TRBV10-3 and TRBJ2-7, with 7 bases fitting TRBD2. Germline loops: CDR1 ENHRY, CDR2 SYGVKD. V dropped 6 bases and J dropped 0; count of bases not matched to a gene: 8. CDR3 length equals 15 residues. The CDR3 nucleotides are TGTGCCATCAGCGAACAAGCTAGCGGCTCCTACGAGCAGTACGTC. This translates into CAISEQASGSYEQYV.

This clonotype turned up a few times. The CDR3 DNA reads as TGTGCCAGCAGTCCAAGGGGGCCCCAAACCTACGAGCAGTACGTC. Protein: CASSPRGPQTYEQYV. The rearrangement links TRBV11-1 to TRBJ2-7, with TRBD1 matching 7 bases. The CDR3 contains 15 residues. Germline V gene sequence: CDR1 SGHAT, CDR2 FQDESV (reference sequence). With V trimmed by 6 bases and J by 2 bases, 10 bases remained unmatched.

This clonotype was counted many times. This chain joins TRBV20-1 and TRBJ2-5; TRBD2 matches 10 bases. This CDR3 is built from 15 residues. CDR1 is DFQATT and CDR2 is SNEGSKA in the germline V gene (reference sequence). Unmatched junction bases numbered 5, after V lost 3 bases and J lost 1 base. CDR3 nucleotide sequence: TGCAGTGCTAGGATTAGCGGGGGGCCCCAAGAGACCCAGTACTTC. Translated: CSARISGGPQETQYF.

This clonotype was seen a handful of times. CDR3 in DNA: TGTGCCAGCAGCCAAGTAGGATCAGATACGCAGTATTTT. Residues: CASSQVGSDTQYF. This sequence joins TRBV14 and TRBJ2-3; D gene ambiguous. The CDR3 runs to 13 residues. The germline V gene has CDR1 SGHDN and CDR2 FVKESK. The V and J ends lost 1 base and 4 bases respectively, with 6 bases between them.

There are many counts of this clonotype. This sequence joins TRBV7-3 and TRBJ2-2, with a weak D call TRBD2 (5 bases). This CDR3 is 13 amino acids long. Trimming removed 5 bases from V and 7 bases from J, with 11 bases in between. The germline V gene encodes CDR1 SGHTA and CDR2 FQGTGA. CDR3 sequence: CASSQASFGELFF. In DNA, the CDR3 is TGTGCCAGCAGCCAGGCTAGCTTCGGGGAGCTGTTTTTT.